This T cell receptor beta chain was retrieved from a study of cytomegalovirus exposure and HLA in healthy donors. Regarding the study as a whole: When presence/absence was analysed, sequencing depth was taken to be roughly uniform across donors. Overall, approximately 150 TCR beta chains were annotated as cytomegalovirus-associated.

This clone came up once. What it binds is unknown. Primers for the PCR totalled 60 Vbeta and 13 Jbeta. Data came from immunoSEQ multiplex PCR; TCRdb stores just in-frame clones and leaves some out. The repertoire consists of about 200,000 clones, with about 80% occurring once and the leading ten covering approximately 4.4%. V gave up 7 bases and J gave up 9 bases; unmatched junction bases: 5. CDR1 and CDR2 (germline): ENHRY, SYGVKD. This CDR3 contains 13 residues. The chain is built from TRBV10-3 and TRBJ1-6, with 8 nucleotides matching TRBD1. Sequencing was done on a sample of PBMCs. The TCR sequence derives from a woman aged 25 to 45 in good health and CMV-seropositive. CDR3 amino acids: CAIKDRVGSPLHF. CDR3 bases: TGTGCCATCAAGGACAGGGTTGGTTCACCCCTCCACTTT.